What follows are 11 T cell receptor beta chains derived from one specimen sequenced in a study of patients and donors after allogeneic stem cell transplantation. A single record per CDR3 protein comes from TCRdb applying MiXCR to the RT-PCR reads. The repertoire holds roughly 200,000 distinct CDR3 sequences, with less than 45% as singletons. Input material: blood, either unsorted or a sorted T cell fraction (not recorded which). These receptors were taken from a human donor who was either an allogeneic HSCT recipient or a stem cell or donor lymphocyte infusion donor (not recorded which). It is not recorded whose cells these are; they may come from a transplant donor.

CDR3 residues: CSGSVNTEAFF. DNA for the CDR3: TGCAGCGGATCAGTGAACACTGAAGCTTTCTTT. The V call is TRBV29-1, the J call TRBJ1-1; D is uncertain. Germline V CDR1 and CDR2: SQVTM, ANQGSEA. The CDR3 contains 11 residues. Trimming took 7 bases from V and 0 from J, leaving 6 bases between them.

This sequence joins TRBV7-9 and TRBJ1-1; D gene unclear. The V gene's germline CDR1 is SEHNR and CDR2 FQNEAQ (reference sequence). The V and J ends lost 4 bases and 0 bases respectively, with 9 bases between them. The length of the CDR3 is 14 residues. The CDR3 nucleotides read TGTGCCAGCAGCTCGACTCACCTGAACACTGAAGCTTTCTTT. It codes for CASSSTHLNTEAFF.

This chain uses TRBV3-1 with TRBJ1-1; D is undetermined. This CDR3 is 14 amino acids long. V was clipped by 4 bases and J by 0 bases, with 9 bases between them. CDR1 and CDR2 (germline): LGHDT, YNNKEL (reference sequence). The CDR3 protein is CASSPRVLNTEAFF. CDR3 coding DNA: TGTGCCAGCAGCCCCCGGGTCTTGAACACTGAAGCTTTCTTT.

Here the CDR3 reads CASSFGPETEAFF. The CDR3, as DNA: TGTGCCAGCAGTTTTGGTCCGGAAACTGAAGCTTTCTTT. The rearrangement joins TRBV28 to TRBJ1-1, with D unresolved. CDR1 MDHEN and CDR2 SYDVKM come from the germline V gene. This CDR3 region has 13 residues. V was clipped by 3 bases and J by 5 bases, with 10 bases between them.

V usage is TRBV4-2 and J usage is TRBJ2-5; 8 bases are shared with TRBD2. The CDR3 has 15 residues. Trimming at V came to 1 base and at J to 2 bases, leaving 3 bases not matched to a gene. CDR1 LGHNA and CDR2 YNFKEQ come from the germline V gene. The CDR3 protein is CASSQVAGQQETQYF. The CDR3 nucleotides are TGTGCCAGCAGCCAAGTAGCGGGACAACAAGAGACCCAGTACTTC.

The chain uses TRBV29-1 and TRBJ2-1; the D gene is possibly TRBD2 (5 bases). The CDR3 length is 11 residues. Germline V gene data show CDR1 as SQVTM and CDR2 as ANQGSEA. Deletions cut 4 bases from V and 12 bases from J, with 13 bases between. CDR3 protein: CSVVVLAAQFF. CDR3 in DNA: TGCAGCGTTGTTGTCCTAGCTGCGCAGTTCTTC.

This sequence joins TRBV11-1 and TRBJ1-1; 9 nucleotides agree with TRBD1. V shed 5 bases, J shed 6 bases, and the junction held 7 bases outside the gene matches. From germline, CDR1 is SGHAT and CDR2 FQDESV (reference sequence). CDR3 length: 14 residues. CDR3 region: CASSPWDREPEAFF. CDR3 sequence (DNA): TGTGCCAGCAGCCCTTGGGACAGGGAACCTGAAGCTTTCTTT. The whole variable domain, remainder taken from reference TRBV11-1 and TRBJ1-1, is EAEVAQSPRYKITEKSQAVAFWCDPISGHATLYWYRQILGQGPELLVQFQDESVVDDSQLPKDRFSAERLKGVDSTLKIQPAELGDSAMYLCASSPWDREPEAFFGQGTRLTVV.

This clonotype showed up just a few times. The chain uses TRBV12-3 or TRBV12-4 and TRBJ2-1; 10 positions match TRBD2. Germline trimming cut 5 bases from V and 5 bases from J; bases unmatched to any gene: 12. The CDR3 loop spans 17 amino acids. CDR3 amino acids: CASSPSKAGGPNNEQFF. CDR3 DNA: TGTGCCAGCAGTCCCTCCAAAGCGGGAGGGCCGAACAATGAGCAGTTCTTC.

This chain links TRBV15 with TRBJ2-3, with D perhaps TRBD2 (6 bases). CDR3 size: 16 residues. Per the germline V gene, CDR1 is LNHNV and CDR2 is YYDKDF (reference sequence). The V gene lost 0 bases and the J gene lost 0 bases, with 10 bases spanning the gap. DNA for the CDR3: TGTGCCACCAGCAGAGATCTAGCGTTTAGCACAGATACGCAGTATTTT. This encodes CATSRDLAFSTDTQYF.

This clonotype was counted only a few times. The chain couples TRBV25-1 to TRBJ1-1, with D perhaps TRBD1 (6 bases). CDR3 size: 13 residues. The germline CDR1 and CDR2 sequences are MGHDK and SYGVNS. The ends were cut back, 6 bases at V and 7 bases at J, with 15 bases in the middle. In nucleotides, the CDR3 is TGTGCCAGCAGGCGGGGGGCGCGAGGTGAAGCTTTCTTT. This codes for CASRRGARGEAFF.

The J gene is TRBJ2-3, the V gene TRBV20-1; D is possibly TRBD1 (6 bases). CDR1 is DFQATT and CDR2 is SNEGSKA in the germline V gene (reference sequence). V gave up 7 bases and J gave up 6 bases, with 23 bases separating them. This CDR3 comprises 15 residues. CDR3 in amino acids: CSVLPPGERWDTQYF. CDR3 DNA sequence: TGCAGTGTTCTCCCGCCAGGGGAAAGGTGGGATACGCAGTATTTT.